This T cell receptor beta chain was retrieved from a study of metastatic and nonmetastatic thyroid tumors. The overall study: Repertoire data that came from the blood and tumor or nodule tissue of malignant and benign thyroid patients were compared.

Each patient came to thyroid surgery without any prior treatment (of any kind). Whole-study findings and limits: Reportedly, malignant thyroid tumors had significantly higher TCR beta diversity than benign nodules, in blood and tumor.

About this clone itself: Its antigen remains unidentified. One junction end disagrees with the germline gene, perhaps due to a read error.

TCRdb reassembled clones from the PCR reads with MiXCR. The profile shows approximately 70,000 clones, roughly a sixth of them singletons. This TCR was recovered from a female donor with papillary thyroid cancer or a benign thyroid nodule (not recorded which). Some clones in this sample may be carry-over from other donors' samples. Sample: blood.

The CDR3: CASISMGVGSLSNHPQHF. CDR3 DNA sequence: TGTGCCAGCATCTCCATGGGGGTTGGTTCTCTTAGCAATCATCCCCAGCATTTT. This chain joins TRBV6-6 and TRBJ1-5, with D possibly TRBD1 on 5 matching bases. Germline V gene lookup returns CDR1 MNHNY and CDR2 SVGAGI (reference sequence). The CDR3 is 18 amino acids.